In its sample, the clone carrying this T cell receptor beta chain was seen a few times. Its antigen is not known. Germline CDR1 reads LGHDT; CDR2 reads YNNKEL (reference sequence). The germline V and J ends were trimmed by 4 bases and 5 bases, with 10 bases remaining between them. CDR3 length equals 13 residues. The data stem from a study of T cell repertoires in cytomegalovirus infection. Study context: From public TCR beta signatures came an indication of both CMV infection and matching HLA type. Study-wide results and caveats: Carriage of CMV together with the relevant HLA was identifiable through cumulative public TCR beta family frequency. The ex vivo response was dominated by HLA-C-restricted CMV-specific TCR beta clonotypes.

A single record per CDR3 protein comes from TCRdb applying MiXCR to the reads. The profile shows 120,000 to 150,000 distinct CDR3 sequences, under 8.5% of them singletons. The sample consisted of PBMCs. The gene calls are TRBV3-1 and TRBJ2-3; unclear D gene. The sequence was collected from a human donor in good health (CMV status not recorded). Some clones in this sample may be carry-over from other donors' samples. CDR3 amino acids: CASSPLQRDTQYF. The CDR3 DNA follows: TGTGCCAGCAGCCCCCTGCAGAGAGATACGCAGTATTTT.